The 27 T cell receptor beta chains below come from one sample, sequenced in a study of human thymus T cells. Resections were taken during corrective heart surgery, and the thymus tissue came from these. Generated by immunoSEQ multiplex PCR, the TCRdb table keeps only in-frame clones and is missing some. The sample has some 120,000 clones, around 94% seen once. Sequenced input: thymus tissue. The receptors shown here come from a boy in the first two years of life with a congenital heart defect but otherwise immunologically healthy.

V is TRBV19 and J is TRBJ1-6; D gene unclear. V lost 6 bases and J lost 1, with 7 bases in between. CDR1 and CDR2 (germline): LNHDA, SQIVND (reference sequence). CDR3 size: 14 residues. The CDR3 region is CASRKGSYNSPLHF. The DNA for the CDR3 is TGTGCCAGTAGAAAGGGATCCTATAATTCACCCCTCCACTTT.

CDR3 residues: CASSLNRTETYGYTF. For the CDR3, the DNA is TGTGCCAGCAGCTTAAACCGAACCGAAACCTATGGCTACACCTTC. The chain uses TRBV7-2 and TRBJ1-2, with D unclear. Looked up from germline, CDR1 is SGHTA and CDR2 is FQGNSA. The CDR3 is 15 residues long. Trimming pared 2 bases from V and 4 bases from J, leaving 14 bases between.

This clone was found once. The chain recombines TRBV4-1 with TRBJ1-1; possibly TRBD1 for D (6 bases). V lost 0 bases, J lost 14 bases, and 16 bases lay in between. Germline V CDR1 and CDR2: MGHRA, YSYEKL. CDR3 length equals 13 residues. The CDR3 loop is CASSQESGQSAFF. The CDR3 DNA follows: TGCGCCAGCAGCCAAGAGTCCGGACAGAGTGCGTTCTTT.

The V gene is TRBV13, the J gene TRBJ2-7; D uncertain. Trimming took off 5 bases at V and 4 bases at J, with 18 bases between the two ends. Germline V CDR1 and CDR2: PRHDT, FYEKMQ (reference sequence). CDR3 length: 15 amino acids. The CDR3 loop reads CASSPGLRLGYEQYF. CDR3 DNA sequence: TGTGCCAGCAGCCCCGGATTAAGGTTAGGATACGAGCAGTACTTC.

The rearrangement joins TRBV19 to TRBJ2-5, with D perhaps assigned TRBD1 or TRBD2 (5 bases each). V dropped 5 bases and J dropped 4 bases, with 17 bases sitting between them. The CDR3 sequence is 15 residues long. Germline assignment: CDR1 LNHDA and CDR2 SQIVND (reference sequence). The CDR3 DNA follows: TGTGCCAGTAGTGCGCCGGGACCCGGGCTAGAGACCCAGTACTTC. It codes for CASSAPGPGLETQYF.

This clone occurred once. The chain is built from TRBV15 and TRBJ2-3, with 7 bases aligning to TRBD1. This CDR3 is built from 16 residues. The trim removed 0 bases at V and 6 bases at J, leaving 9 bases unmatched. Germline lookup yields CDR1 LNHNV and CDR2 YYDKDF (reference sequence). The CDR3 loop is CATSRDREAGGDTQYF. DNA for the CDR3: TGTGCCACCAGCAGAGATCGCGAGGCAGGGGGTGATACGCAGTATTTT.

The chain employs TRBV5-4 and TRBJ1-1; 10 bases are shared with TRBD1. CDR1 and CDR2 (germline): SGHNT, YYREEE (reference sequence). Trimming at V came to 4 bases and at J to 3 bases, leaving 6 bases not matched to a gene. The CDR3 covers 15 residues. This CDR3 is CASSLWTGGDTEAFF. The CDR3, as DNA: TGTGCCAGCAGCCTTTGGACAGGGGGAGACACTGAAGCTTTCTTT. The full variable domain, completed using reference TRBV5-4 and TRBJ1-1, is ETGVTQSPTHLIKTRGQQVTLRCSSQSGHNTVSWYQQALGQGPQFIFQYYREEENGRGNFPPRFSGLQFPNYSSELNVNALELDDSALYLCASSLWTGGDTEAFFGQGTRLTVV.

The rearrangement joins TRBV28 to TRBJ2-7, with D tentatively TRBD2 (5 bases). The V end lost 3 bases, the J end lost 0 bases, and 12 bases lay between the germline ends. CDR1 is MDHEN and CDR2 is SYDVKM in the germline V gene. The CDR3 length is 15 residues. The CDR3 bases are TGTGCCAGCAGTTTGTCTAGCCTCAGCTCCTACGAGCAGTACTTC. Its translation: CASSLSSLSSYEQYF.

The DNA of the CDR3 is TGTGCCAGCAGCTTGGGGACAGGGGGTGGCTATGGCTACACCTTC. Its translation: CASSLGTGGGYGYTF. The genes are TRBV5-4 and TRBJ1-2; 10 nucleotides match TRBD1. This CDR3 spans 15 amino acids. Germline V gives CDR1 SGHNT, CDR2 YYREEE (reference sequence). The J segment lost 4 bases and the V segment lost 0 bases, leaving 3 bases of the junction unmatched. Full variable domain (missing parts from reference TRBV5-4 and TRBJ1-2): ETGVTQSPTHLIKTRGQQVTLRCSSQSGHNTVSWYQQALGQGPQFIFQYYREEENGRGNFPPRFSGLQFPNYSSELNVNALELDDSALYLCASSLGTGGGYGYTFGSGTRLTVV.

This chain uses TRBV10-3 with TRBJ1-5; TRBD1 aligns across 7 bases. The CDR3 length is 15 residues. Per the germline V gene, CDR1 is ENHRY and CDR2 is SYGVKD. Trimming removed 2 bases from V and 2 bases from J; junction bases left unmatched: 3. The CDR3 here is CAISETGVGNQPQHF. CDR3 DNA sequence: TGTGCCATCAGTGAGACAGGGGTCGGCAATCAGCCCCAGCATTTT.

In DNA form, the CDR3 reads TGTGCCAGCAGAAGGACTAGCGTGAACACCGGGGAGCTGTTTTTT. Translation gives CASRRTSVNTGELFF. The V gene is TRBV2, the J gene TRBJ2-2, with 9 bases aligning to TRBD2. Germline assignment: CDR1 SNHLY and CDR2 FYNNEI. This CDR3 is built from 15 residues. V was clipped by 6 bases and J by 1 base; unmatched bases: 3.

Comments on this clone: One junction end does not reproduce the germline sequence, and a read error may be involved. The CDR3 DNA follows: TGCGCCAGCCGCTTGGGGACAAGGGAAAAACTGTTTTTT. It translates to CASRLGTREKLFF. The rearrangement joins TRBV5-1 to TRBJ1-4; D possibly corresponds to TRBD1 (6 bases). The CDR3 length is 13 residues. Germline CDR1 and CDR2: SGHRS and YFSETQ.

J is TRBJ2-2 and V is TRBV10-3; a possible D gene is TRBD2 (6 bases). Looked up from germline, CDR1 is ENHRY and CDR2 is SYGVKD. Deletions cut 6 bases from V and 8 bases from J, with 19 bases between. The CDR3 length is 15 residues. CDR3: CAISALAAPSGELFF. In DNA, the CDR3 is TGTGCCATCAGCGCGTTAGCGGCCCCCTCGGGGGAGCTGTTTTTT.

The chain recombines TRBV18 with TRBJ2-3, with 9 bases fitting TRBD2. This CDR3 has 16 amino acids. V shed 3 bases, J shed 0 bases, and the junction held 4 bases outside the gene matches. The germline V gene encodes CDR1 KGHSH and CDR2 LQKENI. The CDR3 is CASSPTSGLSTDTQYF. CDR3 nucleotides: TGTGCCAGCTCACCGACTAGCGGTTTGAGCACAGATACGCAGTATTTT.

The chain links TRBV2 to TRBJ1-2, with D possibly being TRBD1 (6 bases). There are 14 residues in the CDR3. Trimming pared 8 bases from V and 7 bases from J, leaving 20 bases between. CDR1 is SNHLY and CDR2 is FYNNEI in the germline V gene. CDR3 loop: CASRGRGGQRGYTF. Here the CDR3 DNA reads TGTGCCAGCCGGGGGAGGGGGGGCCAACGTGGCTACACCTTC.

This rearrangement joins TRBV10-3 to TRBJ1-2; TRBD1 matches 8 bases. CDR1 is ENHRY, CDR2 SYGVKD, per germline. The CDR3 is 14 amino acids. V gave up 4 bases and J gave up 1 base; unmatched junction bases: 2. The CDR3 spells CAISGTGINYGYTF. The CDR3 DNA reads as TGTGCCATCAGTGGGACAGGGATTAACTATGGCTACACCTTC.

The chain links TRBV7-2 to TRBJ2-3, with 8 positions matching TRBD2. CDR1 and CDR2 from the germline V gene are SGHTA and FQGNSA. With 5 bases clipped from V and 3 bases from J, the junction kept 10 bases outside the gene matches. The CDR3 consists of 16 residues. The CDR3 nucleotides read TGTGCCAGCAGCCCTAGACGGGGGGGCCCTACAGATACGCAGTATTTT. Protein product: CASSPRRGGPTDTQYF.

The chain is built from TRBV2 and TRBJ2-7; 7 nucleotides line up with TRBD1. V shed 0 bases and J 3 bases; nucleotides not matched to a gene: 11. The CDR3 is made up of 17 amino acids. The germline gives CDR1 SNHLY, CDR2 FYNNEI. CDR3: CASSEAAVGTALYEQYF. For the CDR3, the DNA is TGTGCCAGCAGTGAAGCAGCGGTCGGGACAGCACTCTACGAGCAGTACTTC. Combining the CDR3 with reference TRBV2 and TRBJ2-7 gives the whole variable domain EPEVTQTPSHQVTQMGQEVILRCVPISNHLYFYWYRQILGQKVEFLVSFYNNEISEKSEIFDDQFSVERPDGSNFTLKIRSTKLEDSAMYFCASSEAAVGTALYEQYFGPGTRLTVT.

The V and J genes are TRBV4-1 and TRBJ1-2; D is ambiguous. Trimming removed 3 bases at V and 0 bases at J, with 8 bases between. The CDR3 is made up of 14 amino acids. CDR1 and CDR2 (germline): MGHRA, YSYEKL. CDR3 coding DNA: TGCGCCAGCAGCCAGCCTCTTCCTAACTATGGCTACACCTTC. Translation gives CASSQPLPNYGYTF.

The CDR3 loop reads CASSLQGVITDTQYF. CDR3 sequence (DNA): TGTGCCAGCAGCCTACAGGGGGTGATCACAGATACGCAGTATTTT. The J gene is TRBJ2-3, the V gene TRBV14; 8 nucleotides agree with TRBD1. The CDR3 has 15 residues. V shed 4 bases and J 2 bases; nucleotides not matched to a gene: 5. Germline CDR1 and CDR2: SGHDN and FVKESK.

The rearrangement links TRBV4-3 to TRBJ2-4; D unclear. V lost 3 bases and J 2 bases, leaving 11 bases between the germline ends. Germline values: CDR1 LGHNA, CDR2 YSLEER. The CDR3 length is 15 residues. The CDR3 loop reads CASSHRAQSKNIQYF. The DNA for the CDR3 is TGCGCCAGCAGCCACCGGGCACAGTCCAAAAACATTCAGTACTTC.

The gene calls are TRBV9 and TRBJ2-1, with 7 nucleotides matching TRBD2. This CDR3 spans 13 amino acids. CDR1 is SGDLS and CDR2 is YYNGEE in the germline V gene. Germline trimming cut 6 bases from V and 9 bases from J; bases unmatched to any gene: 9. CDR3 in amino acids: CASILSGAVEQFF. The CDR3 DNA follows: TGTGCCAGCATCCTAAGCGGGGCTGTTGAGCAGTTCTTC.

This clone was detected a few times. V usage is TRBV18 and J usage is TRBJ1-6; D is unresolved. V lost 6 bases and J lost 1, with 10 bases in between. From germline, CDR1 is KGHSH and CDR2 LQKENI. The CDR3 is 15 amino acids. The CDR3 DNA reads TGTGCCAGCTCTCTCGAGGTGTCCTATAATTCACCCCTCCACTTT. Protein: CASSLEVSYNSPLHF. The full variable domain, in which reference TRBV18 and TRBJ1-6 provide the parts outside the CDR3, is NAGVMQNPRHLVRRRGQEARLRCSPMKGHSHVYWYRQLPEEGLKFMVYLQKENIIDESGMPKERFSAEFPKEGPSILRIQQVVRGDSAAYFCASSLEVSYNSPLHFGNGTRLTVT.

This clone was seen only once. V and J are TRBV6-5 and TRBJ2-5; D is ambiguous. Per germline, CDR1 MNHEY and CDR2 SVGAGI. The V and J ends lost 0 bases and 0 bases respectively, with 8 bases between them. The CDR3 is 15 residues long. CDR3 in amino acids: CASSYSLPYQETQYF. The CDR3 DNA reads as TGTGCCAGCAGTTACTCACTACCGTACCAAGAGACCCAGTACTTC.

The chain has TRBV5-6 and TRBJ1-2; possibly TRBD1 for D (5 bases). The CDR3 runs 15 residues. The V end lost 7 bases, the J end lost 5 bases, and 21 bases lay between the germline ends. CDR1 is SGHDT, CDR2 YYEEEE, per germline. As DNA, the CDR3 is TGTGCCAGCGCACGTCGTGGGACCGGAGGGTATGGCTACACCTTC. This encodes CASARRGTGGYGYTF.

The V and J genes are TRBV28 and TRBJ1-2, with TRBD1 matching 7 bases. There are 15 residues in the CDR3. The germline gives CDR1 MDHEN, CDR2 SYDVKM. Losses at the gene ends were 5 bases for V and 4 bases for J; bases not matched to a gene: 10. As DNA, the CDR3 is TGTGCCAGCAGTACCCCGACAGGGACCGCCTATGGCTACACCTTC. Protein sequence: CASSTPTGTAYGYTF.

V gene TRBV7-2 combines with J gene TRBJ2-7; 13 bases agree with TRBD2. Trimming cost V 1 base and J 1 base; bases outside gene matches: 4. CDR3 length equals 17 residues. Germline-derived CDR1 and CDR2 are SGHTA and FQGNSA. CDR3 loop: CASSLGRTSGGSYEQYF. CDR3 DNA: TGTGCCAGCAGCTTAGGGAGGACTAGCGGGGGATCCTACGAGCAGTACTTC.